This T cell receptor beta chain was captured by sequencing in a study of T cells in Graves' hyperthyroidism and ophthalmopathy. Comments on this clonotype: Its antigen is not identified.

Study observations and caveats: Most expanded thyroid clonotypes above 0.001 recurred in blood.

RNA transcripts provided the source from which TCR beta CDR3 regions were amplified. A first-round RT-PCR of the TCR CDR3 used the HTBI primer set. TCRdb re-called the multiplex PCR reads with MiXCR, one entry per CDR3 protein. This sample has 500,000 to 750,000 distinct CDR3 sequences; 35% to 55% occur once, and the top ten carry about 8%. If no ophthalmopathy progression occurred within 18 months, Graves' hyperthyroidism was stable. Researchers barred patients who had uncontrolled infection, other autoimmune disease, pregnancy or lactation. This CDR3 comprises 14 residues. Germline V gives CDR1 SQVTM, CDR2 ANQGSEA. Unmatched junction bases numbered 15, after V lost 8 bases and J lost 6 bases.

The sequenced sample consisted of peripheral blood or thyroid tissue (not recorded which). The sequence was obtained from a young woman with Graves' hyperthyroidism. The rearrangement joins TRBV29-1 to TRBJ1-2, with 7 positions matching TRBD1. The chain's CDR3 is CSLGTLTGSNGYTF. The CDR3 nucleotides read TGCAGCTTGGGAACCCTGACAGGGTCTAATGGCTACACCTTC.